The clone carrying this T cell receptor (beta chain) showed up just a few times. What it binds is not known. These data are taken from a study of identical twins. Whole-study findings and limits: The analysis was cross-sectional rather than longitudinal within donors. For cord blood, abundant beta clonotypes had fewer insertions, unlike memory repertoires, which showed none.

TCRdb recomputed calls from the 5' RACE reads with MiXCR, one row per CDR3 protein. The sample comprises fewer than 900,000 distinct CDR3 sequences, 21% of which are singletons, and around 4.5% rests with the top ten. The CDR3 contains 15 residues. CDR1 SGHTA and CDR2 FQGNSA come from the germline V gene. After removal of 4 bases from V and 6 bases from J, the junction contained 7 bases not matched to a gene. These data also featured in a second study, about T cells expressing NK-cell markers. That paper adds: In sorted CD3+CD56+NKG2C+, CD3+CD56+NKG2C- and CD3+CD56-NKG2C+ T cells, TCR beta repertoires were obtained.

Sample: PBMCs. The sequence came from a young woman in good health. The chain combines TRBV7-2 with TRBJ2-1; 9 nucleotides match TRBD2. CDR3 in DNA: TGTGCCAGCAGCTCCGGGACTAGCAGTGGCAATGAGCAGTTCTTC. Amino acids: CASSSGTSSGNEQFF.